This is a list of T cell receptor beta chains from one sample in a study of shared clonotypes between healthy human individuals. Only in-frame clones appear in the TCRdb table, and some are missing; sequencing was by immunoSEQ multiplex PCR. Among 2 million to 2.5 million clones listed, 85% to 95% were seen once. Input material: naive CD4+ T cells sorted from blood. The receptor source for this set is a man younger than 35 in good health. Both conserved end residues are part of each CDR3.

TRBV25-1 | CASSRGTGAGYTF
TRBV2 | CASRDDSYEQYF
TRBV18 | CASSPGTGGSYEQYF
TRBV30 | CAWSVGNGNTIYF
TRBV10-3 | CAISAPGVANVLTF
TRBV7-2 | CASSIRGAGSTGELFF
TRBV5-8 | CASSQGGESTDTQYF
TRBV9 | CASSVDQVPTYEQYF
TRBV2 | CASSPGPRGENEQYF
TRBV19 | CASSRPRGNSPLHF
TRBV10-2 | CASSESRQSSGANVLTF
TRBV6-5 | CASSYGGEGYTF
TRBV6-1 | CASRPGQGFGELFF
TRBV7-2 | CASSLFPSGTSGNEQYF
TRBV10-1 | CASSGGTSGNGEQFF
TRBV19 | CASSVDRGGEKLFF
TRBV2 | CASSITNWNSPLHF
TRBV6-7 | CASSKDGVGGTEAFF
TRBV13 | CASSPAAGAGELFF
TRBV30 | CAWSRLPVAGSYEQYF
TRBV6-5 | CASRAGNIVYGYTF
TRBV5-6 | CASSSMNTEAFF
TRBV5-4 | CASSLEASGTYEQYF
TRBV11-3 | CASSSGQGSTGELFF
TRBV5-6 | CASSLTRSGSISYNEQFF
TRBV6-5 | CASSVLAGSYEQYF
TRBV6-5 | CASSYLPGEKETQYF
TRBV2 | CASRATALQSYEQYF
TRBV7-9 | CASSDRTGRDEQYF
TRBV5-1 | CASSLETAPYEQYF
TRBV6-4 | CASKSGRGGPTDTQYF
TRBV6-1 | CASRSGQSDPETQYF
TRBV5-1 | CASSPPRTSGGKTQYF
TRBV18 | CASSPGRGTYEQYF
TRBV5-1 | CASTNSGTATSTEAFF
TRBV5-1 | CASRKTGSGNTIYF
TRBV5-1 | CASSLGLSESYEQYF
TRBV19 | CASSTRDRASGYTF
TRBV6-5 | CASTVTVLENSPLHF
TRBV5-4 | CASSSSGGVTDTQYF
TRBV6-5 | CASSRLTGLDEKLFF
TRBV5-6 | CASSFEAYEQYF
TRBV27 | CASSSNPGQRFRPYNSPLHF
TRBV10-2 | CASSETSGGPQETQYF
TRBV6-1 | CASRGTGAVSYEQYF
TRBV30 | CAWSSSMKTSGSEQYF
TRBV5-1 | CASSGGTPANYGYTF
TRBV7-3 | CASSNGLAGVTDTQYF
TRBV15 | CATSRDRANYGYTF
TRBV10-1 | CASSEGTSGDYNEQFF